This T cell receptor beta chain appears in the sequencing data of a study of early T cells in non-severe SARS-CoV-2 infection. About the research overall: Sequencing of bulk RNA from unsorted whole blood was done, without chain pairing.

Attachment of unique molecular identifiers was made to individual cDNA molecules. TCRdb re-analysed the 5' RACE reads in MiXCR, keeping a single row per CDR3 protein. The data contain about 56,000 distinct CDR3 sequences, over 12% of them seen just once; the ten biggest clones take up roughly 4.3%. The TCR originated in an adult who was a healthcare worker with PCR-confirmed SARS-CoV-2 infection or an uninfected control (not recorded which). The source material was whole blood, sampled at baseline.

CDR3 protein: CASTSGSSYEQYF. The CDR3 bases are TGTGCCAGCACGTCTGGGAGCTCCTACGAGCAGTACTTC. This chain links TRBV6-1 with TRBJ2-7, with D perhaps matching TRBD2 (5 bases). Trimming pared 7 bases from V and 0 bases from J, leaving 10 bases between. CDR1 MNHNS and CDR2 SASEGT come from the germline V gene. The CDR3 covers 13 residues.